Listed below are T cell receptor beta chains from one sample, sequenced in a study of vaccination and CD4 T cells after COVID-19. No antigen is known for these receptors. TCRdb used MiXCR to reprocess the PCR reads, holding one entry per CDR3 protein. The sample lists about 11,000 distinct CDR3 sequences; around 30% were seen once. The specimen was CD4+ T cells from blood, cultured in vitro. Source of these receptors: a human donor in good health. CDR3s leave out the opening cysteine and the closing phenylalanine or tryptophan. The listing skips clone size in some rows; elsewhere it reads once, few, many or a size class.

clone_size j_call v_call cdr3_aa
NA TRBJ1-2 TRBV12-3/TRBV12-4 ASSFGQGTGYT
few TRBJ1-1 TRBV7-9 ASMIGNTEAF
NA TRBJ2-7 TRBV7-3 ASSPRDRRYEQC
NA TRBJ2-5 TRBV12-3/TRBV12-4 ASSLHFRGGETQY
few TRBJ1-2 TRBV30 AWSGGTGNDYGYT
NA TRBJ2-1 TRBV7-9 ASPKLMGHNEQF
few TRBJ1-5 TRBV28 ASSLSYRVGNQPQH
NA TRBJ2-3 TRBV7-3 ASSSGASGNTDTQY
NA TRBJ1-5 TRBV19 ASSTREDQPQH
few TRBJ2-1 TRBV20-1 SARVGSINEQF
NA TRBJ1-1 TRBV2 ASSEVLGREGAF
few TRBJ1-1 TRBV20-1 SAPPGTGDTEAF
NA TRBJ2-5 TRBV6-2/TRBV6-3 ASSSGQGAPETQY
NA TRBJ2-3 TRBV27 ASSSGRGTDTQY
NA TRBJ2-6 TRBV30 AWRTGTAGSGANVLT
NA TRBJ1-1 TRBV6-2/TRBV6-3 ASSYGYTEAF
NA TRBJ2-1 TRBV6-2/TRBV6-3 ASSRAGSYNEQF
NA TRBJ1-5 TRBV6-5 ASSYAGSNQPQH
NA TRBJ2-7 TRBV4-3 ASSQGSGGAYEQY
NA TRBJ1-5 TRBV29-1 SVEDGGPQH
few TRBJ2-5 TRBV7-9 ASSFRLAGGRETQY
NA TRBJ2-7 TRBV6-2/TRBV6-3 ASSYGTLQGQY
NA TRBJ2-7 TRBV6-5 ASSSGSYEQY
few TRBJ2-3 TRBV7-2 ASSWSVGEADTQY
NA TRBJ2-7 TRBV4-2 ASSQDLGRASYEQY
NA TRBJ1-6 TRBV5-1 ASSLAGATNSPLH
few TRBJ2-1 TRBV7-2 ASSPTRRSGGHNEQF
few TRBJ2-3 TRBV19 ASGLGANTDTQY
NA TRBJ2-5 TRBV6-2/TRBV6-3 ASSFGRLETQY
once TRBJ2-7 TRBV28 ASSYKGTGGSYEQY
medium-sized TRBJ1-5 TRBV20-1 SARSLNDDTSFFNQPQH
NA TRBJ2-4 TRBV27 ASSPPDRNIQY
few TRBJ2-7 TRBV6-1 ASSGRTSGRDEQY
NA TRBJ2-1 TRBV28 ASSRLAAAGEINEQF
few TRBJ2-3 TRBV28 ASSLEIKLAGGPRDTQY
NA TRBJ1-5 TRBV20-1 SARDAQGSQPQH
NA TRBJ2-1 TRBV5-4 ASSGALAEGTYNEQF
NA TRBJ1-1 TRBV28 ASSPNTLGYTEAF
NA TRBJ1-1 TRBV5-6 ASRRGYRPEAF
few TRBJ2-5 TRBV11-1 ASSQGQYQETQY
few TRBJ2-3 TRBV20-1 SDIRAPSDTQY
NA TRBJ2-2 TRBV20-1 SASAGNTEELF
NA TRBJ2-1 TRBV6-2/TRBV6-3 ASSYSAGTYNEQF
NA TRBJ2-3 TRBV28 ASTPPGVSTDTQY
NA TRBJ1-1 TRBV5-5 ASSLARGYTEAF